The 30 T cell receptor beta chains below come from one sample, sequenced in a study of regulatory T cells in long-lasting Graves disease. Arm-PCR of CDR3 regions and iRepertoire HTBI primers were the basis on which TCR beta libraries were built. TCRdb reprocessed the multiplex PCR reads via MiXCR and lists one record per CDR3 protein. The sample consists of some 370,000 distinct CDR3 sequences, less than 25% of them appearing once. The time point was: persistent/refractory GD, antithyroid drugs over 5 years with positive TRAb. PBMC-derived RNA was used for the TCR library. Source: peripheral blood mononuclear cells (PBMCs), taken when the disease was refractory, from a patient treated with antithyroid drugs. All receptors derive from a female donor with Graves disease.

This clonotype was recorded at least ten times. The rearrangement links TRBV20-1 to TRBJ1-1, with no clear D. The CDR3 consists of 13 residues. The V gene lost 6 bases and the J gene lost 0 bases, with 11 bases spanning the gap. Germline lookup yields CDR1 DFQATT and CDR2 SNEGSKA (reference sequence). CDR3 coding DNA: TGCAGTGCCCCGGTGAGGCTGAACACTGAAGCTTTCTTT. Translation: CSAPVRLNTEAFF.

This chain links TRBV20-1 with TRBJ1-4; D is unclear. The CDR3 has 13 amino acids. CDR1 DFQATT and CDR2 SNEGSKA come from the germline V gene (reference sequence). This CDR3 reads CSWGGQPDEKLFF. The CDR3 nucleotides are TGCAGCTGGGGTGGGCAACCGGATGAAAAACTGTTTTTT.

The chain couples TRBV3-1 to TRBJ2-7; D is uncertain. This CDR3 spans 14 amino acids. The ends were cut back, 3 bases at V and 2 bases at J, with 11 bases in the middle. The germline V gene encodes CDR1 LGHDT and CDR2 YNNKEL (reference sequence). In nucleotides, the CDR3 is TGTGCCAGCAGCCAGCATCGCATGGCCTACGAGCAGTACTTC. Its protein is CASSQHRMAYEQYF.

This clonotype showed up many times. V is TRBV12-3 or TRBV12-4 and J is TRBJ2-5, with 16 nucleotides matching TRBD2. The CDR3 consists of 17 residues. J lost 5 bases, V lost 2 bases, and 5 bases had no gene match. CDR3 coding DNA: TGTGCCAGCAGTTTAAGGAGGGGACTAGCGGGAGGGGAGACCCAGTACTTC. Translated: CASSLRRGLAGGETQYF.

The sample holds many counts of this clonotype. The gene calls are TRBV24-1 and TRBJ2-5, with 7 bases identical to TRBD1. Unmatched junction bases numbered 5, after V lost 4 bases and J lost 7 bases. Germline CDR1 KGHDR, CDR2 SFDVKD. The CDR3 consists of 13 residues. The chain's CDR3 is CATSDWTGGTQYF. The CDR3 DNA reads TGTGCCACCAGTGACTGGACAGGCGGGACCCAGTACTTC.

V gene TRBV29-1 combines with J gene TRBJ2-7, with a tentative D call TRBD2 (6 bases). Germline V gives CDR1 SQVTM, CDR2 ANQGSEA. Trimming cost V 6 bases and J 6 bases, with 18 bases left between them. This CDR3 has 13 residues. The CDR3 loop is CSVTSIVVGEQYF. The CDR3 DNA reads TGCAGCGTGACTAGTATAGTTGTGGGCGAGCAGTACTTC.

In its sample, this clonotype was seen many times. The chain employs TRBV6-5 and TRBJ1-5, with a weak D call TRBD1 (5 bases). This CDR3 has 15 residues. Trimming took 0 bases from V and 5 from J, leaving 11 bases between them. The germline gives CDR1 MNHEY, CDR2 SVGAGI. DNA of the CDR3: TGTGCCAGCAGTTACTCGTCGACAGACTATCAGCCCCAGCATTTT. Its protein product is CASSYSSTDYQPQHF.

This clonotype was counted between two and nine times. The chain is built from TRBV28 and TRBJ1-1, with TRBD1 as a possible D gene (6 bases). Germline CDR1 reads MDHEN; CDR2 reads SYDVKM. The CDR3 spans 16 residues. The germline V and J ends were trimmed by 5 bases and 7 bases, with 23 bases remaining between them. The CDR3 DNA reads TGTGCCAGCAGTATCTCCCCGGACAGAGACTTAATTGAAGCTTTCTTT. Translated, it gives CASSISPDRDLIEAFF.

The V call is TRBV20-1, the J call TRBJ2-5, with TRBD1 as a possible D gene (5 bases). Germline-derived CDR1 and CDR2 are DFQATT and SNEGSKA (reference sequence). This CDR3 has 13 amino acids. V dropped 3 bases and J dropped 4 bases, with 12 bases sitting between them. The CDR3 sequence: CSARSQGGETQYF. The CDR3, as DNA: TGCAGTGCTAGGAGCCAGGGCGGAGAGACCCAGTACTTC.

This clonotype showed up just a few times. This chain joins TRBV6-1 and TRBJ1-2; D is unresolved. The CDR3 covers 14 residues. In germline, CDR1 is MNHNS, CDR2 SASEGT. V shed 6 bases and J shed 4 bases, with 15 bases lying between them. The CDR3 nucleotides are TGTGCCAGCAGGTCAATCGGAGTTTCCTATGGCTACACCTTC. It specifies CASRSIGVSYGYTF.

Comments on this clonotype: A much larger clone differs by one base, so this may be a read error. This rearrangement joins TRBV28 to TRBJ1-5; 7 bases agree with TRBD1. Per the germline V gene, CDR1 is MDHEN and CDR2 is SYDVKM. This CDR3 has 15 residues. CDR3 in amino acids: CACSKLQGTNQPQHF. The CDR3 bases are TGTGCCTGCAGTAAACTACAGGGGACGAATCAGCCCCAGCATTTT.

The rearrangement joins TRBV14 to TRBJ2-2, with TRBD2 matching over 7 bases. The germline gives CDR1 SGHDN, CDR2 FVKESK. The junction had 6 bases not matched to a gene; V was cut back by 4 bases and J by 4 bases. CDR3 length: 15 residues. CDR3 region: CASSREGLSTGELFF. The CDR3 DNA follows: TGTGCCAGCAGCCGGGAGGGCCTTAGCACCGGGGAGCTGTTTTTT. Together with reference TRBV14 and TRBJ2-2, the CDR3 gives the full variable domain: EAGVTQFPSHSVIEKGQTVTLRCDPISGHDNLYWYRRVMGKEIKFLLHFVKESKQDESGMPNNRFLAERTGGTYSTLKVQPAELEDSGVYFCASSREGLSTGELFFGEGSRLTVL.

With respect to this clonotype: A read error may be the cause here, since a much bigger clone is one base away. The chain carries TRBV20-1 and TRBJ2-7; perhaps TRBD1 as D (6 bases). Germline CDR1 DFQATT, CDR2 SNEGSKA (reference sequence). Trimming left V 6 bases short and J 0 bases short, with 18 bases between. This CDR3 contains 15 residues. The CDR3 loop reads CSATFRGKTSYEQYF. Written as DNA, the CDR3 is TGCAGTGCAACCTTTAGGGGGAAAACCTCCTACGAGCAGTACTTC.

This clonotype was counted at least ten times. The chain couples TRBV12-3 or TRBV12-4 to TRBJ1-2, with D maybe TRBD1 (6 bases). The CDR3 has 15 residues. Trimming left V 1 base short and J 7 bases short, with 16 bases between. CDR3 region: CASSLEGGATGGYTF. The CDR3 coding sequence is TGTGCCAGCAGTTTAGAGGGGGGCGCTACGGGTGGCTACACCTTC.

The V call is TRBV15, the J call TRBJ2-2, with D perhaps assigned TRBD1 or TRBD2 (5 bases each). The V end was cut by 0 bases, the J end by 7 bases, with 15 bases between. The CDR3 is made up of 16 amino acids. From germline, CDR1 is LNHNV and CDR2 YYDKDF (reference sequence). CDR3 amino acids: CATSRERALGVGELFF. As DNA, the CDR3 is TGTGCCACCAGCAGAGAGCGGGCGCTGGGGGTCGGGGAGCTGTTTTTT.

This clonotype came up a few times. The chain has TRBV5-1 and TRBJ2-7, with 8 bases fitting TRBD1. Per germline, CDR1 SGHRS and CDR2 YFSETQ. The CDR3 extends over 15 amino acids. J gave up 4 bases and V 4 bases, and 10 bases lay outside the gene matches. The DNA of the CDR3 is TGCGCCAGCAGCACACAGCCAGGGGGCGCTTACGAGCAGTACTTC. This sequence encodes CASSTQPGGAYEQYF.

There are many counts of this clonotype. The V and J genes are TRBV7-9 and TRBJ2-7; tentative D call: TRBD2 (7 bases). Germline V lookup: CDR1 SEHNR, CDR2 FQNEAQ (reference sequence). The CDR3 is 15 amino acids. The ends were cut back, 3 bases at V and 0 bases at J, with 12 bases in the middle. CDR3 region: CASSLGASGSYEQYF. In nucleotides, the CDR3 is TGTGCCAGCAGCTTGGGGGCTAGCGGCTCCTACGAGCAGTACTTC.

Remarks on this clonotype: This may stem from a read error, because a much larger clone lies one nucleotide away. The CDR3 nucleotides read TGTGCCAGCCGTAAGGGTTACGAGCAGTACTTC. It specifies CASRKGYEQYF. V is TRBV6-2 or TRBV6-3 and J is TRBJ2-7; D gene unclear. This CDR3 has 11 amino acids. Germline V lookup: CDR1 MNHEY, CDR2 SVGEGT. Trimming took off 8 bases at V and 4 bases at J, with 9 bases between the two ends.

The V and J genes are TRBV4-3 and TRBJ1-4; D call uncertain. The CDR3 is 16 amino acids. CDR1 LGHNA and CDR2 YSLEER come from the germline V gene. Trimming removed 0 bases from V and 0 bases from J, with 8 bases in between. CDR3 nucleotides: TGCGCCAGCAGCCAAGATCTCGCAGCAACTAATGAAAAACTGTTTTTT. Its translation is CASSQDLAATNEKLFF.

The CDR3 nucleotides are TGTGCCTGCAACCAGGTTATGGAGACGAACACCGGGGAGCTGTTTTTT. Translation gives CACNQVMETNTGELFF. The J gene is TRBJ2-2, the V gene TRBV30; D unclear. The length of the CDR3 is 16 residues. The V and J ends lost 6 bases and 0 bases respectively, with 17 bases between them. Germline V gene data show CDR1 as GTSNPN and CDR2 as SVGIG (reference sequence).

The rearrangement joins TRBV20-1 to TRBJ1-6, with TRBD1 matching 7 bases. J gave up 9 bases and V 0 bases, and 11 bases lay outside the gene matches. The CDR3 is made up of 16 amino acids. Germline V lookup: CDR1 DFQATT, CDR2 SNEGSKA (reference sequence). CDR3 sequence (DNA): TGCAGTGCTAGAGATCAGGGGGTCAAAGCTGCTTCACCCCTCCACTTT. As protein: CSARDQGVKAASPLHF.

This clonotype was seen at least ten times. The J gene is TRBJ2-7, the V gene TRBV6-5, with 9 bases fitting TRBD2. CDR1 and CDR2 (germline): MNHEY, SVGAGI. The CDR3 extends over 14 amino acids. The J segment lost 7 bases and the V segment lost 2 bases, leaving 6 bases of the junction unmatched. DNA for the CDR3: TGTGCCAGCAGTTACGCAGGGACTAGCCGAGAGCAGTACTTC. It translates to CASSYAGTSREQYF.

The chain joins TRBV2 to TRBJ2-2; 9 nucleotides match TRBD2. Losses at the gene ends were 4 bases for V and 5 bases for J; bases not matched to a gene: 5. The CDR3 spans 15 residues. Germline assignment: CDR1 SNHLY and CDR2 FYNNEI. In DNA form, the CDR3 reads TGTGCCAGCAGTGTCACGACTAGCGGAACCGGGGAGCTGTTTTTT. Translating gives CASSVTTSGTGELFF.

The chain carries TRBV3-1 and TRBJ2-7; D is uncertain. The V gene's germline CDR1 is LGHDT and CDR2 YNNKEL (reference sequence). This CDR3 contains 15 residues. V was clipped by 1 base and J by 0 bases, with 10 bases between them. For the CDR3, the DNA is TGTGCCAGCAGCCAAGCCCCCGGAAGCTCCTACGAGCAGTACTTC. The encoded protein is CASSQAPGSSYEQYF.

This clonotype occurred many times. The chain links TRBV5-1 to TRBJ2-2; D uncertain. Germline V gene sequence: CDR1 SGHRS, CDR2 YFSETQ. The CDR3 extends over 13 amino acids. Trimming took 0 bases from V and 5 from J, leaving 5 bases between them. CDR3 amino acids: CASSLGKTGELFF. As DNA, the CDR3 is TGCGCCAGCAGCTTGGGAAAAACCGGGGAGCTGTTTTTT.

This chain links TRBV2 with TRBJ2-1; D not certain. CDR1 SNHLY and CDR2 FYNNEI come from the germline V gene. The CDR3 loop spans 15 amino acids. V was trimmed by 5 bases and J by 7 bases, leaving 18 bases between them. The CDR3: CASSPPKKGKNEQFF. The CDR3 nucleotides are TGTGCCAGCAGTCCACCCAAGAAAGGGAAAAATGAGCAGTTCTTC.

This clonotype was seen many times. The chain combines TRBV7-2 with TRBJ2-5, with D unresolved. The CDR3 contains 15 residues. V was shortened by 1 base and J by 0 bases, with 9 bases between the two germline ends. The germline gives CDR1 SGHTA, CDR2 FQGNSA. The CDR3 bases are TGTGCCAGCAGCTTAGGGGTCGAGTACCAAGAGACCCAGTACTTC. Protein: CASSLGVEYQETQYF.

A few counts support this clonotype. The chain couples TRBV29-1 to TRBJ2-2; weak D call: TRBD1 (7 bases). From germline, CDR1 is SQVTM and CDR2 ANQGSEA. Between the trimmed V and J ends, which lost 2 bases and 5 bases, there was a span of 12 bases. The CDR3 contains 14 residues. CDR3 DNA sequence: TGCAGCGTTGAACTACAGGGGAGGACCGGGGAGCTGTTTTTT. Translating it yields CSVELQGRTGELFF.

This clonotype was seen repeatedly, ten times or more. The genes are TRBV7-8 and TRBJ2-7; the match to TRBD2 covers 8 bases. Losses at the gene ends were 1 base for V and 4 bases for J; bases not matched to a gene: 6. This CDR3 is 15 amino acids long. CDR1 SGHVS and CDR2 FQNEAQ come from the germline V gene. DNA of the CDR3: TGTGCCAGCAGCTTAGAAGTAGCGGGACGGTACGAGCAGTACTTC. Protein sequence: CASSLEVAGRYEQYF.

V usage is TRBV7-3 and J usage is TRBJ1-1; TRBD1 agrees at 7 bases. With V trimmed by 2 bases and J by 6 bases, 6 bases remained unmatched. Per germline, CDR1 SGHTA and CDR2 FQGTGA. The CDR3 runs to 14 residues. This CDR3 is CASSLGYQGAEAFF. The CDR3 bases are TGTGCCAGCAGCTTAGGATATCAGGGGGCTGAAGCTTTCTTT.